This is a list of T cell receptor beta chains from one sample in a study of cytomegalovirus exposure and HLA in healthy donors. The protocol was immunoSEQ multiplex PCR, while the TCRdb copy is restricted to in-frame clones and leaves out a portion. The sample has approximately 120,000 clones, 77% seen once. The specimen was PBMCs. The receptors were sampled from a woman aged 40 to 49 in good health and CMV-seropositive. CDR3s include the opening cysteine and the closing phenylalanine or tryptophan. Fields, in order: J gene, D gene, clone size, V gene, CDR3 DNA, CDR3 protein. The D gene is left open where the match is weak. Clone size appears in some rows only: once, few, many, or a class for an expanded clone.

TRBJ1-6	.	.	TRBV5-1	TGCGCCAGCAGCTTGGACGGAGTGTTGAGTTCACCCCTCCACTTT	CASSLDGVLSSPLHF
TRBJ1-1	TRBD1	.	TRBV5-4	TGTGCCAGCAGCTCATTCCCCCGGGCCAGGGGGAATACTGAAGCTTTCTTT	CASSSFPRARGNTEAFF
TRBJ2-5	.	once	TRBV28	TGTGCCAGCAGTTTCAGGGGACGGTACCAAGAGACCCAGTACTTC	CASSFRGRYQETQYF
TRBJ2-3	TRBD1	.	TRBV29-1	TGCAGCCTCGGACAGGGTGGGACAGATACGCAGTATTTT	CSLGQGGTDTQYF
TRBJ1-1	TRBD1	.	TRBV5-1	TGCGCCAGCAGCCGAGGGACAGCGAACACTGAAGCTTTCTTT	CASSRGTANTEAFF
TRBJ2-3	.	once	TRBV6-1	TGTGCCAGCAGTGAAGGTGACAACTCAGATACGCAGTATTTT	CASSEGDNSDTQYF
TRBJ1-5	.	.	TRBV2	TGTGCCAGCAGCGGCGGGGAACCTAATCAGCCCCAGCATTTT	CASSGGEPNQPQHF
TRBJ2-1	.	.	TRBV5-6	TGTGCCAGCAGCTTGGACCGGGTAGGTCAGCAGTTCTTC	CASSLDRVGQQFF
TRBJ2-1	TRBD2	.	TRBV4-2	TGTGCCAGCAGCCAAGTCCCTAGCGGCAATGAGCAGTTCTTC	CASSQVPSGNEQFF
TRBJ1-1	.	.	TRBV18	TGTGCCAGCTCAGGGCAGGGAGGGACTGAAGCTTTCTTT	CASSGQGGTEAFF
TRBJ1-1	.	few	TRBV7-6	TGTGCCAGCAGTTATGACCCGGAGTCGGAAGCTTTCTTT	CASSYDPESEAFF
TRBJ2-1	.	.	TRBV6-4	TGTGCCAGCAGTGATCTGGCGGGTGATGAGCAGTTCTTC	CASSDLAGDEQFF
TRBJ2-7	.	.	TRBV11-2	TGTGCCAGCAGCCCGATTAAAGGGGCCTACGAGCAGTACTTC	CASSPIKGAYEQYF
TRBJ1-6	.	.	TRBV11-2	TGTGCCAGCAGCTTAGATATGAGGAGTTCCCTCCACTTT	CASSLDMRSSLHF
TRBJ1-1	.	.	TRBV19	TGTGCCACCCTGACAGGTTTTGAAGCTTTCTTT	CATLTGFEAFF
TRBJ1-2	TRBD1	.	TRBV28	TGTGCCAGCAGTTTATCTTGGACAGGGGGTACCCATGGCTACACCTTC	CASSLSWTGGTHGYTF
TRBJ2-7	TRBD1	.	TRBV5-1	TGCGCCAGCAGCTTGGAGGGGACAGTCGACCAGCAGTACTTC	CASSLEGTVDQQYF
TRBJ2-5	.	.	TRBV18	TGTGCCAGCTCGCCGGGGAAGACCCAGTACTTC	CASSPGKTQYF
TRBJ2-7	TRBD2	.	TRBV11-2	TGTGCCAGCAGCCCATCCTTTACTAGCGGATTATCCTACGAGCAGTACTTC	CASSPSFTSGLSYEQYF
TRBJ1-1	TRBD1	.	TRBV27	TGTGCCAGCAGTCCCCGACAGGGTACGTACACTGAAGCTTTCTTT	CASSPRQGTYTEAFF
TRBJ2-1	TRBD1	.	TRBV6-5	TGTGCCAGCAGTCCCCCAGGGACAGGGGGCAATGAGCAGTTCTTC	CASSPPGTGGNEQFF